A single count supports the clone carrying this T cell receptor (beta chain). Repertoires were generated with immunoSEQ multiplex PCR, while TCRdb's copy carries only in-frame clones and drops some. Among over 25,000 clones listed, 88% were seen once. CDR3 length: 17 residues. This record comes from a study of blood T cell repertoires in COVID-19. The origin of this receptor is a woman aged 50 to 65 with active COVID-19. Input material: peripheral blood. The chain uses TRBV21-1 and TRBJ1-2; no check of the table's D call, TRBD1, against the DNA was made. TRBV21-1 constitutes a pseudogene. This chain's CDR3 is CASSSFQRAGGSYGYTF. Written as DNA, the CDR3 is TGTGCCAGCAGCTCCTTTCAGAGGGCAGGGGGGTCCTATGGCTACACCTTC.